These T cell receptor beta chains were read from a single sample in a study of shared clonotypes between healthy human individuals. Using immunoSEQ multiplex PCR, the repertoire was profiled, and TCRdb retains in-frame clones only, with some absent. The table includes approximately 2.5 million clones, roughly nine tenths detected once. What was sequenced was naive CD4+ T cells sorted from blood. These receptors came from a man aged 18 to 29 in good health. CDR3s include the opening cysteine and the closing phenylalanine or tryptophan. D genes are given only for firm matches. Size values are once, few and many counts, or a class for expanded clones, and some rows have none.

>TRBV5-4|TRBD1|TRBJ1-1|-
CASNRDRDTEAFF
TGTGCCAGCAACCGGGACAGGGACACTGAAGCTTTCTTT
>TRBV5-1|TRBD1|TRBJ2-7|-
CASSRWGTGGDEQYF
TGCGCCAGCAGCCGATGGGGGACAGGTGGGGACGAGCAGTACTTC
>TRBV5-6|-|TRBJ2-5|-
CASSARRTDVRETQYF
TGTGCCAGCAGCGCTCGCAGGACGGACGTACGGGAGACCCAGTACTTC
>TRBV10-1|-|TRBJ2-2|-
CASRATNTGELFF
TGCGCCAGCAGAGCCACAAACACCGGGGAGCTGTTTTTT
>TRBV6-1|-|TRBJ1-2|-
CASSVTRDNNYGYTF
TGTGCCAGCAGTGTGACCCGGGATAATAACTATGGCTACACCTTC
>TRBV14|TRBD1|TRBJ2-2|once
CASSPLRQGDLNTGELFF
TGTGCCAGCAGTCCTTTAAGACAGGGCGATTTGAACACCGGGGAGCTGTTTTTT
>TRBV5-1|-|TRBJ1-2|-
CASSLTGYGYTF
TGCGCCAGCAGCTTGACGGGCTATGGCTACACCTTC
>TRBV30|TRBD1|TRBJ1-6|few
CAWIETGVNSPLHF
TGTGCCTGGATAGAGACAGGGGTAAATTCACCCCTCCACTTT
>TRBV10-3|-|TRBJ2-3|-
CAISDGLANTDTQYF
TGTGCCATCAGTGATGGGCTAGCAAACACAGATACGCAGTATTTT
>TRBV6-5|-|TRBJ2-2|-
CASRDMNTGELFF
TGTGCCAGCAGGGATATGAACACCGGGGAGCTGTTTTTT
>TRBV11-2|-|TRBJ2-7|-
CASSLAGVTSYEQYF
TGTGCCAGCAGCTTAGCAGGGGTGACGTCCTACGAGCAGTACTTC
>TRBV6-5|TRBD2|TRBJ2-3|-
CASRRTSGRTDTQYF
TGTGCCAGCAGACGGACTAGCGGGAGGACAGATACGCAGTATTTT
>TRBV6-1|-|TRBJ2-7|-
CASSERGGDRSAYEQYF
TGTGCCAGCAGTGAAAGGGGGGGAGACAGGTCAGCCTACGAGCAGTACTTC
>TRBV7-8|-|TRBJ2-1|-
CASSLEVNSAHEQFF
TGTGCCAGCAGCTTAGAGGTCAATAGTGCACATGAGCAGTTCTTC
>TRBV2|TRBD1|TRBJ1-6|-
CASTGTGAYNSPLHF
TGTGCCAGCACCGGGACAGGAGCGTATAATTCACCCCTCCACTTT
>TRBV28|TRBD2|TRBJ2-1|-
CASSFPRLAGGLSSYNEQFF
TGTGCCAGCAGTTTCCCGAGACTAGCGGGGGGTCTTAGCTCCTACAATGAGCAGTTCTTC
>TRBV18|TRBD1|TRBJ2-1|-
CASSLAGTGVNEQFF
TGTGCCAGCTCACTGGCCGGGACAGGGGTCAATGAGCAGTTCTTC
>TRBV5-4|TRBD2|TRBJ2-1|-
CASSMGLAGRSSYNEQFF
TGTGCCAGCAGCATGGGACTAGCGGGGAGGAGCTCCTACAATGAGCAGTTCTTC
>TRBV18|TRBD2|TRBJ2-1|-
CASSLTSGVEGEQFF
TGTGCCAGCTCACTCACTAGCGGGGTTGAAGGAGAGCAGTTCTTC
>TRBV4-1|TRBD2|TRBJ2-7|-
CASSDIRLAGAPYEQYF
TGCGCCAGCAGCGATATTCGACTAGCGGGAGCACCCTACGAGCAGTACTTC
>TRBV29-1|TRBD2|TRBJ2-3|-
CSASREALSTDTQYF
TGCAGCGCCTCCCGGGAGGCCTTAAGCACAGATACGCAGTATTTT
>TRBV9|-|TRBJ1-6|-
CASSAAVGGTHSPLHF
TGTGCCAGCAGCGCTGCCGTGGGGGGGACGCATTCACCCCTCCACTTT
>TRBV6-5|-|TRBJ1-2|-
CASSYSMTGDGYTF
TGTGCCAGCAGTTACTCGATGACAGGAGATGGCTACACCTTC
>TRBV7-8|-|TRBJ2-2|-
CASSLVRQGGTGELFF
TGTGCCAGCAGCTTAGTCAGGCAGGGCGGCACCGGGGAGCTGTTTTTT
>TRBV9|TRBD2|TRBJ2-1|-
CASSRAGDYNEQFF
TGTGCCAGCAGCAGGGCGGGGGACTACAATGAGCAGTTCTTC
>TRBV27|TRBD2|TRBJ2-1|-
CASSSQRGMRPVNEQFF
TGTGCCAGCAGTTCCCAGCGGGGGATGCGACCCGTCAATGAGCAGTTCTTC